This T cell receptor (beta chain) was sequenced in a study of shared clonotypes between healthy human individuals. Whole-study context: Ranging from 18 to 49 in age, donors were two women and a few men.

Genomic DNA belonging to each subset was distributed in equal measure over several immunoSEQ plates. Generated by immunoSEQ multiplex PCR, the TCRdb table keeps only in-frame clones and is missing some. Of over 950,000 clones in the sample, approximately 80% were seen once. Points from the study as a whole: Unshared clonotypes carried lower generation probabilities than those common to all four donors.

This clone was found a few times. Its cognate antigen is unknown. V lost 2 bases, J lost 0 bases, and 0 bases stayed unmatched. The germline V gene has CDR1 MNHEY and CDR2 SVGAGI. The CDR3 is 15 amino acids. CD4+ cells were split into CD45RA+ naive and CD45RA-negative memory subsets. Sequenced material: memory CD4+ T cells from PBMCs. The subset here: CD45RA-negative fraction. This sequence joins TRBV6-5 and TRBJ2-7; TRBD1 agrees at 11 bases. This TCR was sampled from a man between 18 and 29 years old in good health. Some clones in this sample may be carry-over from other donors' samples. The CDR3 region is CASSYGTGGSYEQYF. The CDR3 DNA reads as TGTGCCAGCAGTTACGGGACAGGGGGCTCCTACGAGCAGTACTTC.